This T cell receptor (beta chain) was recorded in a study of T-cell reconstitution after alpha-beta-depleted transplantation in children (dated by TCRdb to the mid-2010s). Regarding the study in general: Using TCR repertoire profiling, the study followed T-cell immune reconstitution in a quantitative way in children after TCRalphabeta/CD19-depleted allogeneic hematopoietic cell transplantation.

The research as a whole found: Apparently early alphabetaT-cell count recovery about two months after transplant reportedly relied on only several hundred rapidly expanded clones derived from non-depleted graft cells. Over the following months the frequencies of hyperexpanded clones went down, and after one year T-cell counts and TCRbeta diversity were mostly credited to newly produced T cells. In some patients, high TCRbeta diversity at day 60 was attributed to recipient T cells and intrathymic progenitors that had survived conditioning.

This sample's treatment or condition label indicates: allogeneic hematopoietic cell transplantation with graft depleted of TCRalphabeta T cells and CD19 B cells. TCRalphabeta/CD19-depleted allogeneic hematopoietic cell grafts were given to the transplant recipients, all of whom were children. Trimming removed 4 bases from V and 1 base from J, leaving 11 bases between the germline ends. Taken from cysteine to phenylalanine, the CDR3 has 14 residues. Only the CDR3 portion is preserved as DNA: 42 bases, with reading frame beginning at the first base. Via the germline V gene, CDR1 is SGHRS and CDR2 YFSETQ. This clonotype was seen a handful of times. Its antigen is unknown. Base quality data are lacking; no much larger clone is found one base away. Receptor amplification or capture employed PCR. Sequencing was carried out with an Illumina HiSeq 2500. Molecular barcoding was employed in the preparation of TCR libraries, with unique molecular identifiers being used to normalize TCRbeta repertoire quantification. TCRdb ran its own pipeline on the public reads, namely fastp trimming at Q25 and MiXCR clone calling, and kept in-frame beta chains. Rows are combined by CDR3 protein, so each entry shows the most common genes and DNA. Within this sample are about 420,000 distinct CDR3 sequences, with 16% of them counted one time only. Roughly 27% of the sample lies in the top ten.

The source was PBMCs, mostly from graft donor cells, collected 360 days after TCRalphabeta/CD19-depleted stem cell transplant. The receptor comes from a boy in the first two years of life who had a stem cell transplant for Wiskott-Aldrich syndrome, so the T cells may come from the graft donor. The chain is assembled from TRBV5-1 and TRBJ1-1, with an unclear D gene assignment. The DNA reads as follows: TGCGCCAGCAGCGAGATTCACCCGAACACTGAAGCTTTCTTT. Protein translation: CASSEIHPNTEAFF.